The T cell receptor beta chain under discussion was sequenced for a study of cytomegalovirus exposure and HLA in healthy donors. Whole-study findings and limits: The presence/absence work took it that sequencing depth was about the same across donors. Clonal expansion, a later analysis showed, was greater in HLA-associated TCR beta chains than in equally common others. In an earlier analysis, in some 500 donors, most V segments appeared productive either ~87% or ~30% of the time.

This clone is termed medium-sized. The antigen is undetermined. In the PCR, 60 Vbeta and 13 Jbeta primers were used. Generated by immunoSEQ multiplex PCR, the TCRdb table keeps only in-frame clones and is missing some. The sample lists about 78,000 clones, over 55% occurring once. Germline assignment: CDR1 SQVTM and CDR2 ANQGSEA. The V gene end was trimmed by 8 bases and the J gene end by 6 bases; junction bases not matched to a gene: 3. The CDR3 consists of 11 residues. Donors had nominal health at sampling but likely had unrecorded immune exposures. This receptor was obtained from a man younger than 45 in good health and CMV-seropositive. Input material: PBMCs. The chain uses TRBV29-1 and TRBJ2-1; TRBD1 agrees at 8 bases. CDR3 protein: CSLTGGNEQFF. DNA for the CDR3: TGCAGCCTTACAGGGGGCAATGAGCAGTTCTTC.